Listed here are 18 T cell receptor beta chains from one sample, sequenced in a study of identifying expanded T cells in peripheral blood. This table comes from immunoSEQ multiplex PCR, and its TCRdb copy is limited to in-frame clones, with some not included. The data contain 95,000 to 100,000 clones, roughly nine tenths of them singletons. Sequencing was carried out using blood. The source of these receptors is a person aged 18 to 75 in good health.

The chain is built from TRBV5-1 and TRBJ1-2, with 8 bases fitting TRBD1. This CDR3 comprises 13 residues. J gave up 7 bases and V 4 bases, and 6 bases lay outside the gene matches. In germline, CDR1 is SGHRS, CDR2 YFSETQ. CDR3 DNA: TGCGCCAGCAGCACACAGGGGGAAGGTGGCTACACCTTC. It yields the protein CASSTQGEGGYTF.

The genes are TRBV9 and TRBJ2-7, with D perhaps matching TRBD1 (6 bases). V lost 0 bases, J lost 5 bases, and 12 bases lay in between. This CDR3 spans 14 amino acids. Germline CDR1 is SGDLS and CDR2 is YYNGEE. CDR3 in amino acids: CASSVGQGSDEQYF. The DNA for the CDR3 is TGTGCCAGCAGCGTAGGGCAGGGGAGCGACGAGCAGTACTTC.

This chain connects TRBV5-8 to TRBJ2-1; D is undetermined. Trimming left V 6 bases short and J 4 bases short, with 11 bases between. Germline values: CDR1 SGHTS, CDR2 YDEGEE. The CDR3 is 13 residues long. The CDR3 loop is CASTLGQYNEQFF. The DNA of the CDR3 is TGTGCCAGCACCCTTGGCCAATACAATGAGCAGTTCTTC.

V usage is TRBV6-1 and J usage is TRBJ1-1; no definite D call. CDR1 and CDR2 (germline): MNHNS, SASEGT. This CDR3 contains 13 residues. Trimming pared 6 bases from V and 0 bases from J, leaving 8 bases between. CDR3 sequence: CASRRIMNTEAFF. The DNA for the CDR3 is TGTGCCAGCAGGAGGATAATGAACACTGAAGCTTTCTTT.

The chain uses TRBV27 and TRBJ1-1; no firm D call. The germline V gene has CDR1 MNHEY and CDR2 SMNVEV (reference sequence). V was shortened by 1 base and J by 1 base, with 10 bases between the two germline ends. This CDR3 is built from 15 residues. The CDR3 bases are TGTGCCAGCAGTTTATTCGGGCGGAAGAACACTGAAGCTTTCTTT. Its translation: CASSLFGRKNTEAFF.

The genes are TRBV19 and TRBJ2-7; D gene uncertain. This CDR3 is 18 amino acids long. V lost 4 bases to trimming and J lost 3 bases, with 25 bases between them. Germline-derived CDR1 and CDR2 are LNHDA and SQIVND (reference sequence). In DNA form, the CDR3 reads TGTGCCAGTAGTACGTCTTCACCAAGGTTCGACCTATACTACGAGCAGTACTTC. Protein product: CASSTSSPRFDLYYEQYF.

V and J are TRBV28 and TRBJ2-1, with D possibly being TRBD2 (6 bases). The length of the CDR3 is 16 residues. V gave up 4 bases and J gave up 0 bases, with 13 bases separating them. The V gene's germline CDR1 is MDHEN and CDR2 SYDVKM. The CDR3 here is CASSSPPGGSYNEQFF. The CDR3 DNA reads as TGTGCCAGCAGTTCCCCCCCCGGGGGCTCCTACAATGAGCAGTTCTTC.

The chain recombines TRBV6-6 with TRBJ2-7; 10 positions match TRBD2. This CDR3 contains 15 residues. Germline CDR1 reads MNHNY; CDR2 reads SVGAGI (reference sequence). After removal of 6 bases from V and 6 bases from J, the junction contained 11 bases not matched to a gene. CDR3 bases: TGTGCCAGCAGCCCCATTAGCGGGGGGCCGGGCGAGCAGTACTTC. Protein: CASSPISGGPGEQYF.

The genes are TRBV29-1 and TRBJ2-4; D is possibly TRBD1 or TRBD2 (6 bases each). With 5 bases removed from V and 6 bases from J, the gap between germline ends came to 17 bases. CDR1 is SQVTM and CDR2 is ANQGSEA in the germline V gene. The CDR3 sequence is 14 residues long. As DNA, the CDR3 is TGCAGCGTTTTGGTAGGGGGGTTTGGAAACATTCAGTACTTC. Its protein product is CSVLVGGFGNIQYF.

This chain links TRBV19 with TRBJ1-5, with 11 bases lining up with TRBD1. The CDR3 has 17 amino acids. Germline V CDR1 and CDR2: LNHDA, SQIVND (reference sequence). The V gene end was trimmed by 5 bases and the J gene end by 2 bases; junction bases not matched to a gene: 8. In nucleotides, the CDR3 is TGTGCCAGTAGTCGGGACAGGGGGGCTGTCCGCAATCAGCCCCAGCATTTT. Amino acid sequence: CASSRDRGAVRNQPQHF.

The chain joins TRBV7-2 to TRBJ1-6; possible D gene TRBD1, 5 bases. The V gene's germline CDR1 is SGHTA and CDR2 FQGNSA. The CDR3 runs 15 residues. V shed 1 base and J shed 5 bases, with 9 bases lying between them. CDR3 DNA sequence: TGTGCCAGCAGCTTAGACAGGAGAAATAATTCACCCCTCCACTTT. It is translated as CASSLDRRNNSPLHF.

This sequence joins TRBV7-9 and TRBJ1-2, with D unclear. Trimming removed 6 bases at V and 5 bases at J, with 13 bases between. This CDR3 comprises 13 residues. Germline assignment: CDR1 SEHNR and CDR2 FQNEAQ (reference sequence). The CDR3: CASSLPGVYGYTF. DNA of the CDR3: TGTGCCAGCAGTTTACCCGGGGTATATGGCTACACCTTC.

The J gene is TRBJ1-3, the V gene TRBV5-5; D not resolved. The germline V and J ends were trimmed by 0 bases and 5 bases, with 9 bases remaining between them. Looked up from germline, CDR1 is SGHKS and CDR2 is YYEKEE (reference sequence). The CDR3 is 14 amino acids. The chain's CDR3 is CASSLAGRRNTIYF. DNA for the CDR3: TGTGCCAGCAGCTTGGCAGGCAGGAGAAACACCATATATTTT.

The chain recombines TRBV7-7 with TRBJ1-5; D may be TRBD1 (5 bases). CDR3 size: 21 residues. With 5 bases removed from V and 0 bases from J, the gap between germline ends came to 29 bases. The germline V gene encodes CDR1 SSHAT and CDR2 FNYEAQ (reference sequence). This CDR3 reads CASSPGGIGAGAKNSNQPQHF. The CDR3 bases are TGTGCCAGCAGCCCAGGAGGGATCGGGGCAGGCGCGAAAAATAGCAATCAGCCCCAGCATTTT.

This clone was counted once. V and J are TRBV18 and TRBJ2-3, with TRBD1 identical over 8 bases. The trim removed 3 bases at V and 5 bases at J, leaving 1 base unmatched. Germline V gene data show CDR1 as KGHSH and CDR2 as LQKENI. The CDR3 is 13 amino acids. CDR3 bases: TGTGCCAGCTCACCTACAGGGGGAGATACGCAGTATTTT. This gives the protein CASSPTGGDTQYF.

This chain connects TRBV19 to TRBJ2-7; TRBD1 is a possible D gene (6 bases). The V end lost 1 base, the J end lost 3 bases, and 10 bases lay between the germline ends. The CDR3 spans 14 residues. Germline lookup yields CDR1 LNHDA and CDR2 SQIVND (reference sequence). CDR3: CASSIGGRGYEQYF. The CDR3, as DNA: TGTGCCAGTAGTATAGGCGGCAGGGGCTACGAGCAGTACTTC.

The CDR3 loop is CASSPGGTSSSYEQYF. CDR3 coding DNA: TGTGCCAGCAGCCCCGGCGGAACTAGCAGCTCCTACGAGCAGTACTTC. V is TRBV11-2 and J is TRBJ2-7; a weak D match, TRBD2 (6 bases). The germline gives CDR1 SGHAT, CDR2 FQNNGV. Trimming took off 5 bases at V and 0 bases at J, with 17 bases between the two ends. CDR3 length: 16 residues.

The chain couples TRBV4-3 to TRBJ2-1; 7 bases map to TRBD1. Germline trimming cut 0 bases from V and 0 bases from J; bases unmatched to any gene: 5. CDR3 length equals 17 residues. Germline CDR1 is LGHNA and CDR2 is YSLEER. CDR3 protein: CASSQDHGTVSYNEQFF. The CDR3 DNA is TGCGCCAGCAGCCAAGATCACGGGACAGTCTCCTACAATGAGCAGTTCTTC.